The 15 T cell receptor beta chains listed next were all sequenced from one sample in a study of Tregs in tolerant kidney transplant recipients. TCRdb keeps only in-frame clones here, not all; method: immunoSEQ multiplex PCR. The sample shows roughly 66,000 clones, 80% to 95% of them seen only once. Sequenced here: CD8+ T cells from blood, sampled before the transplant. The receptors shown here come from a human donor who received a combined kidney and bone marrow transplant.

This chain joins TRBV4-1 and TRBJ2-1; 12 bases line up with TRBD2. The ends lost 2 bases at V and 8 bases at J; junction bases unmatched: 22. CDR1 and CDR2 from the germline V gene are MGHRA and YSYEKL. The CDR3 runs 21 residues. CDR3 residues: CASSQHPSGLAGSSGVYEQFF. The CDR3 DNA is TGCGCCAGCAGCCAACACCCTTCAGGACTAGCGGGGTCATCCGGTGTCTATGAGCAGTTCTTC.

The gene calls are TRBV28 and TRBJ2-5; 11 nucleotides align to TRBD2. V gave up 6 bases and J gave up 0 bases; unmatched junction bases: 15. CDR3 length equals 19 residues. In germline, CDR1 is MDHEN, CDR2 SYDVKM. The CDR3 DNA follows: TGTGCCAGCAGCATTATGCCCCCCCTGACTAGCGGGGACCAAGAGACCCAGTACTTC. This gives the protein CASSIMPPLTSGDQETQYF.

The rearrangement joins TRBV9 to TRBJ2-2; no clear D gene. This CDR3 is built from 15 residues. Per germline, CDR1 SGDLS and CDR2 YYNGEE. The V gene lost 6 bases and the J gene lost 1 base, with 13 bases spanning the gap. CDR3 protein: CASTSLLENTGELFF. For the CDR3, the DNA is TGTGCCAGCACGAGTTTGCTCGAGAACACCGGGGAGCTGTTTTTT.

The chain combines TRBV28 with TRBJ2-5; D is perhaps TRBD2 (6 bases). The ends were cut back, 4 bases at V and 8 bases at J, with 14 bases in the middle. The germline V gene has CDR1 MDHEN and CDR2 SYDVKM. The CDR3 has 13 amino acids. The CDR3 nucleotides read TGTGCCAGCAGTTCCAGACTAGGCCCAACCCAGTACTTC. Translation: CASSSRLGPTQYF.

The V call is TRBV30, the J call TRBJ2-3; 8 nucleotides line up with TRBD2. Germline CDR1 reads GTSNPN; CDR2 reads SVGIG (reference sequence). With V trimmed by 5 bases and J by 0 bases, 7 bases remained unmatched. The CDR3 contains 15 residues. CDR3 sequence reads: CAWESGGGSTDTQYF. The CDR3 DNA is TGTGCCTGGGAGTCCGGGGGGGGGAGCACAGATACGCAGTATTTT.

This CDR3 is CASSPTDLNQPQHF. CDR3 bases: TGCGCCAGCAGCCCGACAGACTTGAATCAGCCCCAGCATTTT. The chain has TRBV4-1 and TRBJ1-5; the D gene is possibly TRBD1 (5 bases). Germline-derived CDR1 and CDR2 are MGHRA and YSYEKL. The CDR3 consists of 14 residues. V shed 4 bases and J shed 4 bases, with 11 bases lying between them.

The genes are TRBV19 and TRBJ2-2; 10 bases map to TRBD1. The length of the CDR3 is 22 residues. V gave up 9 bases and J gave up 7 bases; unmatched junction bases: 32. Per germline, CDR1 LNHDA and CDR2 SQIVND (reference sequence). Here the CDR3 DNA reads TGTGCCAGATCACAGCCGGGACAGGGGACACTCTTTCGCATTTCAAGTGGCGGGGAGCTGTTTTTT. It specifies CARSQPGQGTLFRISSGGELFF.

The chain has TRBV2 and TRBJ2-2; perhaps TRBD2 as D (6 bases). CDR1 and CDR2 from the germline V gene are SNHLY and FYNNEI. The CDR3 sequence is 15 residues long. The V and J ends lost 6 bases and 0 bases respectively, with 11 bases between them. CDR3 region: CASSPGLTNTGELFF. The CDR3 DNA follows: TGTGCCAGCAGCCCGGGACTGACGAACACCGGGGAGCTGTTTTTT.

V gene TRBV4-3 combines with J gene TRBJ2-7, with 8 bases that match TRBD1. Trimming cost V 4 bases and J 5 bases; bases outside gene matches: 7. The CDR3 has 14 residues. Germline V lookup: CDR1 LGHNA, CDR2 YSLEER. CDR3 protein: CASSLGTGEDEQYF. CDR3 DNA sequence: TGCGCCAGCAGCCTCGGGACAGGCGAGGACGAGCAGTACTTC.

The rearrangement joins TRBV9 to TRBJ1-2; tentatively, D is TRBD1 (5 bases). The germline V gene has CDR1 SGDLS and CDR2 YYNGEE. Trimming removed 6 bases from V and 2 bases from J, with 11 bases in between. The CDR3 contains 13 residues. The DNA for the CDR3 is TGTGCCAGCAAGGGGCCTCTCAACTATGGCTACACCTTC. Amino acids: CASKGPLNYGYTF.

The chain recombines TRBV10-3 with TRBJ1-5, with D possibly being TRBD1 (5 bases). Germline CDR1 is ENHRY and CDR2 is SYGVKD. This CDR3 is 14 amino acids long. V shed 11 bases and J shed 0 bases, with 14 bases lying between them. CDR3 DNA sequence: TGTGCCTCGTCACAGGCTTTTAGCAATCAGCCCCAGCATTTT. Amino acid sequence: CASSQAFSNQPQHF.

The chain recombines TRBV2 with TRBJ1-4; 7 bases line up with TRBD1. Germline CDR1 reads SNHLY; CDR2 reads FYNNEI. V gave up 5 bases and J gave up 6 bases; unmatched junction bases: 15. CDR3 length: 17 residues. The chain's CDR3 is CASSSPRQGPLDEKLFF. As DNA, the CDR3 is TGTGCCAGCAGTAGCCCACGACAGGGTCCTCTTGATGAAAAACTGTTTTTT.

The V and J genes are TRBV4-2 and TRBJ2-5; TRBD1 might be the D (6 bases). The germline gives CDR1 LGHNA, CDR2 YNFKEQ. Trimming left V 2 bases short and J 2 bases short, with 15 bases between. The CDR3 consists of 16 residues. CDR3 DNA: TGTGCCAGCAGCCAAAACGTGGACAGCTCTCAAGAGACCCAGTACTTC. It encodes CASSQNVDSSQETQYF.

This sequence joins TRBV27 and TRBJ1-2; D is unclear. The V and J ends lost 5 bases and 8 bases respectively, with 18 bases between them. The germline CDR1 and CDR2 sequences are MNHEY and SMNVEV (reference sequence). This CDR3 is 14 amino acids long. The CDR3 region is CASSPSSGIRGYTF. Written as DNA, the CDR3 is TGTGCCAGCAGTCCCTCCAGCGGGATTCGGGGCTACACCTTC.

The gene calls are TRBV15 and TRBJ2-7; D gene ambiguous. The V gene lost 1 base and the J gene lost 1 base, with 8 bases spanning the gap. The length of the CDR3 is 14 residues. The V gene's germline CDR1 is LNHNV and CDR2 YYDKDF (reference sequence). The CDR3 loop reads CATSRAAPSYEQYF. In nucleotides, the CDR3 is TGTGCCACCAGCAGAGCCGCGCCTTCCTACGAGCAGTACTTC.